One sample yielded the 31 T cell receptor beta chains listed below, sequenced in a study of T cell responses to AZD1222 COVID-19 vaccine. Generated by immunoSEQ multiplex PCR, the TCRdb table keeps only in-frame clones and is missing some. The sample consists of under 200,000 clones, roughly 88% of them appearing once. The sample was peripheral blood, taken on day 0 of AZD1222 vaccination. The receptors stem from an adult in good health.

The J gene is TRBJ2-3, the V gene TRBV2, with TRBD2 identical over 12 bases. The CDR3 loop spans 15 amino acids. CDR1 and CDR2 (germline): SNHLY, FYNNEI. Unmatched junction bases numbered 1, after V lost 5 bases and J lost 1 base. CDR3 in DNA: TGTGCCAGCAGTCGACTAGCGGGAGGCACAGATACGCAGTATTTT. Translated, it gives CASSRLAGGTDTQYF.

The V and J genes are TRBV2 and TRBJ1-5; the match to TRBD1 covers 11 bases. V was clipped by 4 bases and J by 1 base; unmatched bases: 0. This CDR3 region has 15 residues. Germline values: CDR1 SNHLY, CDR2 FYNNEI. The CDR3 DNA reads TGTGCCAGCAGTGGGGACAGGGGGAGCAATCAGCCCCAGCATTTT. It translates to CASSGDRGSNQPQHF. Complete variable domain (other parts from reference TRBV2 and TRBJ1-5): EPEVTQTPSHQVTQMGQEVILRCVPISNHLYFYWYRQILGQKVEFLVSFYNNEISEKSEIFDDQFSVERPDGSNFTLKIRSTKLEDSAMYFCASSGDRGSNQPQHFGDGTRLSIL.

The gene calls are TRBV7-9 and TRBJ1-4, with D unresolved. The germline CDR1 and CDR2 sequences are SEHNR and FQNEAQ (reference sequence). V was shortened by 5 bases and J by 2 bases, with 21 bases between the two germline ends. CDR3 length: 18 residues. The CDR3 coding sequence is TGTGCCAGCAGCCCACGGGTCCTAAAGTCGTCGACTAATGAAAAACTGTTTTTT. Translation: CASSPRVLKSSTNEKLFF.

The chain employs TRBV6-4 and TRBJ2-5; TRBD2 is a possible D gene (6 bases). The CDR3 spans 14 residues. CDR1 and CDR2 (germline): MRHNA, SNTAGT. The germline V and J ends were trimmed by 3 bases and 5 bases, with 13 bases remaining between them. This CDR3 is CASSERSGVETQYF. CDR3 DNA: TGTGCCAGCAGTGAGAGATCGGGGGTGGAGACCCAGTACTTC.

The CDR3 region is CASSSRNQPQHF. CDR3 nucleotides: TGTGCCAGCAGTTCGAGGAATCAGCCCCAGCATTTT. J is TRBJ1-5 and V is TRBV12-3 or TRBV12-4; no clear D. The V and J ends lost 4 bases and 4 bases respectively, with 5 bases between them. There are 12 residues in the CDR3.

This clone was detected only once. V and J are TRBV18 and TRBJ2-7, with TRBD1 matching over 11 bases. There are 17 residues in the CDR3. V gave up 1 base and J gave up 0 bases; unmatched junction bases: 5. CDR1 KGHSH and CDR2 LQKENI come from the germline V gene. This chain's CDR3 is CASSPLPGQGVSYEQYF. CDR3 DNA sequence: TGTGCCAGCTCACCACTCCCGGGACAGGGGGTCTCCTACGAGCAGTACTTC.

V usage is TRBV13 and J usage is TRBJ2-3; D unresolved. Looked up from germline, CDR1 is PRHDT and CDR2 is FYEKMQ (reference sequence). V lost 5 bases, J lost 6 bases, and 6 bases lay in between. The CDR3 has 11 residues. The CDR3, as DNA: TGTGCCAGCAGCCCCCTGGATACGCAGTATTTT. As protein: CASSPLDTQYF.

V is TRBV11-2 and J is TRBJ2-7, with D possibly TRBD1 on 5 matching bases. CDR3 length: 16 amino acids. The germline gives CDR1 SGHAT, CDR2 FQNNGV. The germline V and J ends were trimmed by 4 bases and 1 base, with 17 bases remaining between them. In DNA form, the CDR3 reads TGTGCCAGCAGCTATACGGCAGGGCCCCGGTCCTACGAGCAGTACTTC. Translated: CASSYTAGPRSYEQYF.

This chain joins TRBV29-1 and TRBJ2-7, with 7 bases fitting TRBD1. Germline CDR1 SQVTM, CDR2 ANQGSEA. The CDR3 extends over 12 amino acids. J gave up 4 bases and V 5 bases, and 5 bases lay outside the gene matches. The CDR3 DNA follows: TGCAGCGTTCTTCAGACAGGGTACGAGCAGTACTTC. It is translated as CSVLQTGYEQYF.

The rearrangement links TRBV3-1 (or the pseudogene TRBV3-2) to TRBJ2-3, with D maybe TRBD2 (5 bases). This CDR3 is built from 15 residues. CDR1 and CDR2 from the germline V gene are LGHDT and YNNKEL (reference sequence). Trimming pared 1 base from V and 5 bases from J, leaving 13 bases between. Here the CDR3 DNA reads TGTGCCAGCAGCCAAGGGAGGAGGTTCAGAGATACGCAGTATTTT. Translation: CASSQGRRFRDTQYF.

V gene TRBV10-3 combines with J gene TRBJ2-5, with 7 nucleotides matching TRBD1. This CDR3 region has 15 residues. CDR1 ENHRY and CDR2 SYGVKD come from the germline V gene. Trimming removed 3 bases from V and 0 bases from J; junction bases left unmatched: 4. The CDR3: CAISEGTADQETQYF. The CDR3 DNA is TGTGCCATCAGTGAAGGGACAGCCGACCAAGAGACCCAGTACTTC.

The chain combines TRBV10-3 with TRBJ2-3; TRBD2 might be the D (5 bases). The CDR3 is 17 amino acids. Germline V gives CDR1 ENHRY, CDR2 SYGVKD. Trimming removed 0 bases at V and 4 bases at J, with 17 bases between. The DNA for the CDR3 is TGTGCCATCAGTGAGTCGAAGTGGCCGGACTTTTCAGATACGCAGTATTTT. Encoded protein: CAISESKWPDFSDTQYF.

This clone was seen only a few times. V is TRBV5-6 and J is TRBJ2-7, with a tentative D call TRBD1 (6 bases). Germline V gives CDR1 SGHDT, CDR2 YYEEEE. There are 11 residues in the CDR3. The V and J ends lost 4 bases and 7 bases respectively, with 9 bases between them. The CDR3 DNA reads as TGTGCCAGCAGCGCGACAGGTGAGCAGTACTTC. Amino acid sequence: CASSATGEQYF.

The chain links TRBV18 to TRBJ1-4; no clear D. From germline, CDR1 is KGHSH and CDR2 LQKENI. This CDR3 has 15 amino acids. V shed 6 bases and J shed 1 base, with 12 bases lying between them. For the CDR3, the DNA is TGTGCCAGCTCTCGCGGAGTGGTAACTAATGAAAAACTGTTTTTT. This codes for CASSRGVVTNEKLFF. Complete variable domain (other parts from reference TRBV18 and TRBJ1-4): NAGVMQNPRHLVRRRGQEARLRCSPMKGHSHVYWYRQLPEEGLKFMVYLQKENIIDESGMPKERFSAEFPKEGPSILRIQQVVRGDSAAYFCASSRGVVTNEKLFFGSGTQLSVL.

Here the CDR3 reads CASSLDRDTEAFF. The CDR3, as DNA: TGCGCCAGCAGCTTGGACAGGGACACTGAAGCTTTCTTT. The V call is TRBV5-1, the J call TRBJ1-1, with D perhaps TRBD1 (6 bases). Trimming removed 0 bases from V and 3 bases from J, with 6 bases in between. CDR1 SGHRS and CDR2 YFSETQ come from the germline V gene. This CDR3 has 13 residues.

The chain is built from TRBV7-8 and TRBJ2-1; D is uncertain. CDR1 is SGHVS and CDR2 is FQNEAQ in the germline V gene. The ends were cut back, 1 base at V and 8 bases at J, with 18 bases in the middle. The CDR3 loop spans 16 amino acids. CDR3 amino acids: CASSLVRQSYKDEQFF. Written as DNA, the CDR3 is TGTGCCAGCAGCTTAGTGCGCCAATCCTACAAGGATGAGCAGTTCTTC.

The CDR3 nucleotides are TGCGCCAGCAGCCGAACGGGGGAGGCCCAAGAGACCCAGTACTTC. Translating it yields CASSRTGEAQETQYF. The chain has TRBV5-1 and TRBJ2-5, with a tentative D call TRBD2 (6 bases). The CDR3 loop spans 15 amino acids. Germline V gene sequence: CDR1 SGHRS, CDR2 YFSETQ. V lost 4 bases and J lost 1, with 14 bases in between.

The chain is built from TRBV9 and TRBJ2-1; 8 bases are a match to TRBD2. Trimming took 1 base from V and 6 from J; bases not matched to a gene: 12. The CDR3 consists of 17 residues. From germline, CDR1 is SGDLS and CDR2 YYNGEE. The CDR3, as DNA: TGTGCCAGCAGCGTAACTCCCGGGACTAGTCGCGTCAATGAGCAGTTCTTC. Translated: CASSVTPGTSRVNEQFF.

This chain links TRBV28 with TRBJ2-6, with D maybe TRBD2 (5 bases). This CDR3 has 17 amino acids. Germline CDR1 MDHEN, CDR2 SYDVKM. Trimming cost V 6 bases and J 0 bases, with 15 bases left between them. The CDR3 is CASSGGREFSGANVLTF. CDR3 sequence (DNA): TGTGCCAGCAGCGGCGGACGGGAATTCTCTGGGGCCAACGTCCTGACTTTC.

The gene calls are TRBV15 and TRBJ1-5, with 7 bases lining up with TRBD1. V lost 1 base and J lost 3; bases outside the gene matches: 3. The CDR3 is made up of 15 amino acids. In germline, CDR1 is LNHNV, CDR2 YYDKDF (reference sequence). The CDR3 loop reads CATSRATGYNQPQHF. In DNA form, the CDR3 reads TGTGCCACCAGCAGAGCGACAGGGTACAATCAGCCCCAGCATTTT.

The rearrangement joins TRBV6-5 to TRBJ2-7; the D call may be TRBD1 or TRBD2 (6 bases each). This CDR3 has 12 amino acids. V was shortened by 6 bases and J by 7 bases, with 13 bases between the two germline ends. Germline CDR1 reads MNHEY; CDR2 reads SVGAGI. This chain's CDR3 is CASRVAGHEQYF. The CDR3 DNA follows: TGTGCCAGCAGAGTCGCGGGACATGAGCAGTACTTC.

The chain links TRBV3-1 (or the pseudogene TRBV3-2) to TRBJ1-1, with TRBD1 identical over 7 bases. CDR1 is LGHDT and CDR2 is YNNKEL in the germline V gene (reference sequence). CDR3 length: 14 amino acids. After removal of 2 bases from V and 3 bases from J, the junction contained 3 bases not matched to a gene. This chain's CDR3 is CASSQWDRHTEAFF. CDR3 in DNA: TGTGCCAGCAGCCAATGGGACAGACACACTGAAGCTTTCTTT.

V gene TRBV11-2 combines with J gene TRBJ2-7; D is possibly TRBD2 (6 bases). Trimming took off 5 bases at V and 1 base at J, with 15 bases between the two ends. This CDR3 contains 15 residues. The germline gives CDR1 SGHAT, CDR2 FQNNGV. Here the CDR3 DNA reads TGTGCCAGCAGCCAATCTAGCGCCAAGTCCTACGAGCAGTACTTC. Amino acid sequence: CASSQSSAKSYEQYF.

The J gene is TRBJ2-3, the V gene TRBV9; 9 bases match TRBD2. The CDR3 has 17 amino acids. The ends lost 3 bases at V and 4 bases at J; junction bases unmatched: 12. CDR1 is SGDLS, CDR2 YYNGEE, per germline. As DNA, the CDR3 is TGTGCCAGCAGCGCCTCCAGGGGCGGGGGGGGAGCAGATACGCAGTATTTT. It yields the protein CASSASRGGGGADTQYF.

J is TRBJ1-1 and V is TRBV28; D is undetermined. The CDR3 covers 14 residues. Between the trimmed V and J ends, which lost 7 bases and 1 base, there was a span of 13 bases. Germline V gene data show CDR1 as MDHEN and CDR2 as SYDVKM. CDR3 loop: CASTGGRKNTEAFF. The CDR3 nucleotides read TGTGCCAGCACCGGTGGAAGGAAGAACACTGAAGCTTTCTTT.

The rearrangement uses TRBV5-1 and TRBJ2-1; possible D gene TRBD2, 6 bases. V shed 4 bases and J shed 3 bases, with 8 bases lying between them. CDR3 length: 13 residues. CDR1 and CDR2 (germline): SGHRS, YFSETQ. The chain's CDR3 is CASSVSGYNEQFF. CDR3 nucleotide sequence: TGCGCCAGCAGCGTTAGCGGCTACAATGAGCAGTTCTTC.

The rearrangement joins TRBV15 to TRBJ1-2; D is ambiguous. Germline V CDR1 and CDR2: LNHNV, YYDKDF (reference sequence). This CDR3 region has 12 residues. V was cut by 4 bases and J by 7 bases, with 10 bases left in between. The CDR3 region is CATSISHGGYTF. CDR3 nucleotide sequence: TGTGCCACCAGCATATCTCACGGTGGCTACACCTTC.

This clone was observed a handful of times. The chain recombines TRBV6-6 with TRBJ1-1; D may be TRBD1 (5 bases). Germline V gene sequence: CDR1 MNHNY, CDR2 SVGAGI (reference sequence). The CDR3 has 14 residues. Trimming pared 7 bases from V and 2 bases from J, leaving 14 bases between. CDR3 region: CASTDPRTNTEAFF. Here the CDR3 DNA reads TGTGCCAGCACCGATCCAAGGACAAACACTGAAGCTTTCTTT.

The V call is TRBV5-1, the J call TRBJ2-3, with 9 positions matching TRBD2. The germline CDR1 and CDR2 sequences are SGHRS and YFSETQ. CDR3 length: 16 amino acids. J was trimmed by 4 bases and V by 0 bases; bases with no gene match: 6. CDR3 in amino acids: CASSLVAGGVADTQYF. The CDR3 coding sequence is TGCGCCAGCAGCTTGGTGGCGGGAGGGGTCGCAGATACGCAGTATTTT.

The rearrangement joins TRBV5-1 to TRBJ1-1; D remains ambiguous. With 0 bases removed from V and 2 bases from J, the gap between germline ends came to 8 bases. The germline V gene has CDR1 SGHRS and CDR2 YFSETQ. This CDR3 comprises 14 residues. In DNA form, the CDR3 reads TGCGCCAGCAGCTTGGTGCCAGGAAACACTGAAGCTTTCTTT. It yields the protein CASSLVPGNTEAFF.

The chain joins TRBV28 to TRBJ1-4; 7 positions match TRBD1. Germline CDR1 and CDR2: MDHEN and SYDVKM. This CDR3 contains 14 residues. The ends lost 6 bases at V and 10 bases at J; junction bases unmatched: 11. DNA for the CDR3: TGTGCCAGCAGCCCCGGACAGGCCCGGGCAAAACTGTTTTTT. As protein: CASSPGQARAKLFF. The full variable domain, its missing parts supplied by reference TRBV28 and TRBJ1-4, is DVKVTQSSRYLVKRTGEKVFLECVQDMDHENMFWYRQDPGLGLRLIYFSYDVKMKEKGDIPEGYSVSREKKERFSLILESASTNQTSMYLCASSPGQARAKLFFGSGTQLSVL.